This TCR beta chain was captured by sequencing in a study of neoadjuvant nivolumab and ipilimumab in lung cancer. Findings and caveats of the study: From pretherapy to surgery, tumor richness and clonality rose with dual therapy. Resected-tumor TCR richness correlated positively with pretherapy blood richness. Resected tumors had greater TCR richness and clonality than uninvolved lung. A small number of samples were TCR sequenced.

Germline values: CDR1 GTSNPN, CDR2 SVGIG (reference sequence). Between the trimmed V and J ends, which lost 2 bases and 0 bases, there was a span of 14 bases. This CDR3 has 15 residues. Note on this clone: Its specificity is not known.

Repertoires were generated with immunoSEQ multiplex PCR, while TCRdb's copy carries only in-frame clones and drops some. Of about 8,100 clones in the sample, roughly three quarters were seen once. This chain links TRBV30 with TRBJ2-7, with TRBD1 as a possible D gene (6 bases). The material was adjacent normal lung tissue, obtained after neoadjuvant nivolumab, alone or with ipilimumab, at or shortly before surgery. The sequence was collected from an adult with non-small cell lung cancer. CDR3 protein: CAWSHLDRSSYEQYF. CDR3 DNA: TGTGCCTGGAGTCACCTCGACAGGAGCTCCTACGAGCAGTACTTC.